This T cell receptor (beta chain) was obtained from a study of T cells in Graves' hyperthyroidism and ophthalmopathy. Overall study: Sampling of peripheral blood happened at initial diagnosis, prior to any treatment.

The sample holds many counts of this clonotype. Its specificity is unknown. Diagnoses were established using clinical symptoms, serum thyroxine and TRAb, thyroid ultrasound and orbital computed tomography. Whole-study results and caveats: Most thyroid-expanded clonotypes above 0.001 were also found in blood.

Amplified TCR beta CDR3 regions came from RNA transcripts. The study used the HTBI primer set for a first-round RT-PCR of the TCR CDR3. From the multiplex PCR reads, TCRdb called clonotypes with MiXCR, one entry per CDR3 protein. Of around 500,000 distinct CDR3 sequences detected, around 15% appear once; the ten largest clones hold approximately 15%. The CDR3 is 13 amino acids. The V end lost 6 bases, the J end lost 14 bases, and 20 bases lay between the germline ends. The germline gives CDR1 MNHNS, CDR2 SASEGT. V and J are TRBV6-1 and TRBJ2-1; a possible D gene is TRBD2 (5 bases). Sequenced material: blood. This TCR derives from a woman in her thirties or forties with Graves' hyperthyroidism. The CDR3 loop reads CASSLATRDREFF. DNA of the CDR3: TGTGCCAGCAGCCTAGCCACACGGGATCGGGAGTTCTTC.